The 14 T cell receptor beta chains reported below all come from one sample, sequenced in a study of blood T cell repertoires in COVID-19 (TCRdb year 2020). Libraries were prepared through the immunoSEQ multiplex PCR assay. TCRdb took over this immuneACCESS table, retaining in-frame rearrangements with V and J assigned. Such tables are incomplete; in checked studies, under half of the missing clones stem from an unresolved V gene, and the remainder is unexplained. The sample includes tens of thousands of clones, with 70% to 80% observed a single time. The ten top clones hold roughly 9.7% of the sample. Sequencing used peripheral blood. These receptors were obtained from a human donor in a cohort sampled during active COVID-19.

The chain links TRBV7-2 to TRBJ1-3, with 7 bases lining up with TRBD1. CDR1 and CDR2 from the germline V gene are SGHTA and FQGNSA. The CDR3 is 17 residues long. After removal of 4 bases from V and 0 bases from J, the junction contained 9 bases not matched to a gene. The CDR3 loop is CASSSQGTANSGNTIYF. CDR3 coding DNA: TGTGCCAGCAGCTCGCAGGGGACAGCAAACTCTGGAAACACCATATATTTT.

This clone was detected only once. The V and J genes are TRBV9 and TRBJ2-6; tentative D call: TRBD1 (6 bases). The germline CDR1 and CDR2 sequences are SGDLS and YYNGEE. V dropped 8 bases and J dropped 4 bases, with 13 bases sitting between them. This CDR3 has 14 amino acids. Here the CDR3 reads CASAQGSGANVLTF. The CDR3 bases are TGTGCCAGTGCACAGGGATCGGGGGCCAACGTCCTGACTTTC.

This clone was seen only once. The chain couples TRBV27 to TRBJ2-1; TRBD2 is a possible D gene (6 bases). The germline CDR1 and CDR2 sequences are MNHEY and SMNVEV (reference sequence). Trimming left V 5 bases short and J 7 bases short, with 15 bases between. This CDR3 has 14 amino acids. CDR3 in DNA: TGTGCCAGCAGTCGTTTGTCAGGAGGGAATGAGCAGTTCTTC. The encoded protein is CASSRLSGGNEQFF.

This chain uses TRBV19 with TRBJ2-1; D possibly corresponds to TRBD1 (5 bases). Germline CDR1 LNHDA, CDR2 SQIVND (reference sequence). With 3 bases removed from V and 8 bases from J, the gap between germline ends came to 11 bases. CDR3 length equals 13 residues. CDR3 coding DNA: TGTGCCAGTAGTATTGGGCAGGGCCATGAGCAGTTCTTC. It translates to CASSIGQGHEQFF.

The chain uses TRBV10-2 and TRBJ2-1; D remains ambiguous. Trimming took 6 bases from V and 0 from J, leaving 12 bases between them. CDR1 and CDR2 from the germline V gene are WSHSY and SAAADI. There are 15 residues in the CDR3. This CDR3 reads CASRGTRGSYNEQFF. CDR3 DNA sequence: TGCGCCAGCAGGGGTACCCGAGGCTCCTACAATGAGCAGTTCTTC.

The rearrangement links TRBV6-1 to TRBJ1-1, with D uncertain. The V end was cut by 7 bases, the J end by 6 bases, with 18 bases between. This CDR3 region has 14 residues. The germline V gene encodes CDR1 MNHNS and CDR2 SASEGT. CDR3 residues: CASNLRGPGAEAFF. CDR3 in DNA: TGTGCCAGCAATCTGAGAGGGCCAGGTGCTGAAGCTTTCTTT.

The chain has TRBV28 and TRBJ2-1; 10 nucleotides line up with TRBD2. Losses at the gene ends were 6 bases for V and 10 bases for J; bases not matched to a gene: 6. CDR1 is MDHEN, CDR2 SYDVKM, per germline. The CDR3 covers 13 residues. The CDR3 coding sequence is TGTGCCAGCAGCCAGGGACTAGCGCCCGAGCAGTTCTTC. It is translated as CASSQGLAPEQFF.

This chain uses TRBV14 with TRBJ2-3, with no clear D. The CDR3 is 14 amino acids. Deletions cut 4 bases from V and 1 base from J, with 9 bases between. Per germline, CDR1 SGHDN and CDR2 FVKESK. The CDR3: CASSRQIGTDTQYF. The CDR3 nucleotides read TGTGCCAGCAGCCGCCAGATCGGCACAGATACGCAGTATTTT.

A remark on this clone: Other nucleotide sequences from this sample produce the same CDR3. V gene TRBV7-9 combines with J gene TRBJ1-2; 7 nucleotides agree with TRBD1. The ends lost 3 bases at V and 2 bases at J; junction bases unmatched: 0. CDR1 SEHNR and CDR2 FQNEAQ come from the germline V gene (reference sequence). The CDR3 sequence is 13 residues long. The CDR3 DNA sequence: TGTGCCAGCAGCTTGGGACAGAACTATGGCTACACCTTC. Its protein product is CASSLGQNYGYTF.

This clone appeared once. The rearrangement links TRBV14 to TRBJ2-7; D might be TRBD1 (5 bases). The V gene's germline CDR1 is SGHDN and CDR2 FVKESK. Trimming shortened V by 4 bases and J by 6 bases, and 13 bases separated the two germline ends. CDR3 size: 13 residues. The DNA for the CDR3 is TGTGCCAGCAGCCCAGATAGGGGCTCCGAGCAGTACTTC. This encodes CASSPDRGSEQYF.

The chain uses TRBV27 and TRBJ1-4; 11 bases map to TRBD1. This CDR3 spans 20 amino acids. With V trimmed by 3 bases and J by 4 bases, 16 bases remained unmatched. CDR1 is MNHEY, CDR2 SMNVEV, per germline (reference sequence). Here the CDR3 reads CASSFRLRDRGFQGNEKLFF. The CDR3 DNA follows: TGTGCCAGCAGTTTTCGCTTGCGGGACAGGGGGTTTCAGGGTAATGAAAAACTGTTTTTT.

This sequence joins TRBV5-8 and TRBJ1-1, with a tentative D call TRBD1 (5 bases). The length of the CDR3 is 14 residues. CDR1 and CDR2 from the germline V gene are SGHTS and YDEGEE. V was shortened by 3 bases and J by 1 base, with 10 bases between the two germline ends. CDR3 nucleotide sequence: TGTGCCAGCAGCTGGGGCAGGTCGAACACTGAAGCTTTCTTT. Translation gives CASSWGRSNTEAFF.

The chain joins TRBV9 to TRBJ1-2; TRBD1 matches 11 bases. Germline V lookup: CDR1 SGDLS, CDR2 YYNGEE. J lost 7 bases, V lost 4 bases, and 18 bases had no gene match. CDR3 length equals 18 residues. The DNA of the CDR3 is TGTGCCAGCAGCCCCGGGACAGGGGGAGCCAGATGGTTGCGTGGCTACACCTTC. Its protein product is CASSPGTGGARWLRGYTF.

The chain uses TRBV19 and TRBJ2-1; D remains ambiguous. Germline V gives CDR1 LNHDA, CDR2 SQIVND (reference sequence). V lost 6 bases, J lost 6 bases, and 9 bases lay in between. The CDR3 is 12 residues long. The chain's CDR3 is CASRTPGNEQFF. CDR3 DNA: TGTGCCAGTAGGACCCCAGGCAATGAGCAGTTCTTC.